These 20 T cell receptor beta chains came from one sample sequenced in a study of immune evolution from preneoplasia to lung adenocarcinoma. Some clones are missing from TCRdb's copy, which holds only in-frame ones; the method was immunoSEQ multiplex PCR. The repertoire includes approximately 14,000 clones, 81% of them detected once, and just under 3% sits in the top ten. Sample: FFPE minimally invasive lung adenocarcinoma tissue. These receptors originate from a person aged 55 to 79 with lung adenocarcinoma.

The CDR3 nucleotides read TGTGCCAGCAGCTTCTATGACACCGACTATGGCTACACCTTC. Residues: CASSFYDTDYGYTF. This chain connects TRBV7-9 to TRBJ1-2, with D hard to call. In germline, CDR1 is SEHNR, CDR2 FQNEAQ (reference sequence). The CDR3 is 14 residues long. V was pared by 3 bases and J by 3 bases, with 11 bases between.

V usage is TRBV21-1 and J usage is TRBJ1-5. TRBV21-1 represents a pseudogene. This CDR3 is built from 17 residues. CDR3 in amino acids: CASSSSPLGLSNQPQHF. CDR3 DNA: TGTGCCAGCAGCAGTTCCCCCCTAGGACTTAGCAATCAGCCCCAGCATTTT.

This chain uses TRBV28 with TRBJ2-2; 8 bases match TRBD2. The CDR3 runs to 15 residues. Unmatched junction bases numbered 5, after V lost 6 bases and J lost 2 bases. CDR1 and CDR2 from the germline V gene are MDHEN and SYDVKM. The chain's CDR3 is CASSKAGVNTGELFF. DNA for the CDR3: TGTGCCAGCAGCAAAGCGGGGGTTAACACCGGGGAGCTGTTTTTT. Full variable domain (missing parts from reference TRBV28 and TRBJ2-2): DVKVTQSSRYLVKRTGEKVFLECVQDMDHENMFWYRQDPGLGLRLIYFSYDVKMKEKGDIPEGYSVSREKKERFSLILESASTNQTSMYLCASSKAGVNTGELFFGEGSRLTVL.

The CDR3 loop reads CASSLGLTGGEQYF. The CDR3 DNA sequence: TGTGCCAGCAGCTTGGGGCTGACAGGGGGCGAGCAGTACTTC. J is TRBJ2-7 and V is TRBV5-6, with TRBD1 matching over 9 bases. This CDR3 contains 14 residues. Germline-derived CDR1 and CDR2 are SGHDT and YYEEEE. The V gene end was trimmed by 0 bases and the J gene end by 6 bases; junction bases not matched to a gene: 4.

The V and J genes are TRBV11-2 and TRBJ1-2, with TRBD1 matching over 9 bases. The germline gives CDR1 SGHAT, CDR2 FQNNGV. V was clipped by 5 bases and J by 8 bases; unmatched bases: 9. This CDR3 contains 14 residues. The CDR3 is CASSRGQGREGYTF. Written as DNA, the CDR3 is TGTGCCAGCAGCCGTGGACAGGGGAGGGAAGGCTACACCTTC.

In its sample, this clone was seen a few times. The chain has TRBV6-5 and TRBJ2-7; TRBD2 might be the D (5 bases). Germline V gene sequence: CDR1 MNHEY, CDR2 SVGAGI. V was pared by 4 bases and J by 0 bases, with 13 bases between. This CDR3 contains 15 residues. CDR3 coding DNA: TGTGCCAGCAGTTTCTCGGACTCGTCCTCCTACGAGCAGTACTTC. It translates to CASSFSDSSSYEQYF.

This chain connects TRBV11-2 to TRBJ1-1; D is ambiguous. The CDR3 runs 14 residues. Germline V gene data show CDR1 as SGHAT and CDR2 as FQNNGV. V was shortened by 1 base and J by 1 base, with 7 bases between the two germline ends. CDR3: CASSLGPGNTEAFF. In DNA form, the CDR3 reads TGTGCCAGCAGCTTAGGCCCGGGGAACACTGAAGCTTTCTTT.

This chain connects TRBV11-3 to TRBJ1-2; 7 nucleotides agree with TRBD1. Germline loops: CDR1 SGHNT, CDR2 YENEEA. The CDR3 runs to 13 residues. V gave up 4 bases and J gave up 8 bases; unmatched junction bases: 7. Here the CDR3 reads CASSYTGAWGYTF. The CDR3 DNA follows: TGTGCCAGCAGCTACACAGGGGCATGGGGCTACACCTTC.

The chain carries TRBV5-1 and TRBJ1-2, with TRBD1 as a possible D gene (6 bases). The CDR3 has 17 residues. Germline loops: CDR1 SGHRS, CDR2 YFSETQ. Trimming removed 6 bases at V and 3 bases at J, with 24 bases between. In DNA, the CDR3 is TGCGCCAGCACTCTCGGGACACCAGGGACCAGTGACTATGGCTACACCTTC. Encoded protein: CASTLGTPGTSDYGYTF.

Here the CDR3 DNA reads TGTGCCAGCAGCTTAAGGCCCGCGGGGGAGATATACGAGCAGTACTTC. Protein product: CASSLRPAGEIYEQYF. The J gene is TRBJ2-7, the V gene TRBV7-2, with 7 bases that match TRBD2. CDR1 is SGHTA and CDR2 is FQGNSA in the germline V gene. Unmatched junction bases numbered 11, after V lost 2 bases and J lost 4 bases. The CDR3 runs 16 residues.

In its sample, this clone was seen a few times. V gene TRBV27 combines with J gene TRBJ2-7; perhaps TRBD1 as D (5 bases). V lost 6 bases, J lost 1 base, and 10 bases lay in between. Germline V gene sequence: CDR1 MNHEY, CDR2 SMNVEV (reference sequence). The CDR3 covers 13 residues. In DNA, the CDR3 is TGTGCCAGCAGCCCGGACACTTCCTACGAGCAGTACTTC. This gives the protein CASSPDTSYEQYF.

This clone appeared a single time. The CDR3 spells CAWSREAGNTIYF. The CDR3, as DNA: TGTGCCTGGAGTCGCGAGGCTGGAAACACCATATATTTT. The chain employs TRBV30 and TRBJ1-3; D not resolved. Trimming took 2 bases from V and 2 from J, leaving 7 bases between them. Germline values: CDR1 GTSNPN, CDR2 SVGIG (reference sequence). The CDR3 has 13 amino acids.

This clone was seen just once. CDR3: CATSRGKSAGGLEKLFF. In DNA, the CDR3 is TGTGCCACCAGCAGAGGAAAGTCGGCAGGGGGTTTGGAAAAACTGTTTTTT. The chain joins TRBV15 to TRBJ1-4; the match to TRBD1 covers 7 bases. After removal of 1 base from V and 8 bases from J, the junction contained 13 bases not matched to a gene. Germline V gene data show CDR1 as LNHNV and CDR2 as YYDKDF (reference sequence). The CDR3 covers 17 residues.

Turning to this clone: The sample carries other DNA sequences with the same CDR3. The chain links TRBV7-6 to TRBJ1-3; TRBD1 matches at 8 bases. V lost 9 bases to trimming and J lost 8 bases; unmatched junction nucleotides: 12. Germline assignment: CDR1 SGHVS and CDR2 FNYEAQ. The CDR3 loop spans 14 amino acids. The CDR3 sequence: CASSPGQGRDTIYF. The CDR3, as DNA: TGTGCCAGTAGCCCTGGACAGGGAAGGGACACCATATATTTT.

Details on this clone: The final CDR3 position lacks the conserved phenylalanine or tryptophan, pointing to a likely read error. V and J are TRBV9 and TRBJ1-1; a weak D match, TRBD1 (5 bases). This CDR3 is built from 14 residues. Trimming removed 4 bases at V and 1 base at J, with 11 bases between. In germline, CDR1 is SGDLS, CDR2 YYNGEE. Written as DNA, the CDR3 is TGTGCCAGCAGCCCTCCTGGGACGAACACTGAAGCTTTCTCT. Translation gives CASSPPGTNTEAFS.

This chain uses TRBV18 with TRBJ1-2, with 8 bases that match TRBD1. The CDR3 contains 18 residues. CDR1 and CDR2 from the germline V gene are KGHSH and LQKENI. Trimming removed 0 bases from V and 4 bases from J; junction bases left unmatched: 13. The CDR3 loop is CASSPPGLDRARGYGYTF. As DNA, the CDR3 is TGTGCCAGCTCACCACCTGGACTGGACAGGGCGCGGGGCTATGGCTACACCTTC.

Comments on this clone: The same CDR3 also results from other DNA sequences found in this sample. This chain joins TRBV4-3 and TRBJ2-5, with a tentative D call TRBD1 (7 bases). CDR1 is LGHNA, CDR2 YSLEER, per germline. V lost 4 bases and J lost 5, with 11 bases in between. This CDR3 spans 13 amino acids. The DNA of the CDR3 is TGCGCCAGCAGCCCGACAGGGAGGGAGACCCAGTACTTC. Translating gives CASSPTGRETQYF.

The rearrangement joins TRBV5-4 to TRBJ1-6, with 7 bases fitting TRBD1. There are 16 residues in the CDR3. Losses at the gene ends were 1 base for V and 9 bases for J; bases not matched to a gene: 10. CDR1 and CDR2 (germline): SGHNT, YYREEE (reference sequence). CDR3 DNA sequence: TGTGCCAGCAGCTTGCGACAGGGAGCGGGGTTTTCACCCCTCCACTTT. Protein sequence: CASSLRQGAGFSPLHF.

This chain joins TRBV30 and TRBJ2-1; 10 nucleotides line up with TRBD1. The CDR3 consists of 15 residues. Trimming cost V 5 bases and J 4 bases; bases outside gene matches: 8. Germline lookup yields CDR1 GTSNPN and CDR2 SVGIG (reference sequence). The CDR3 nucleotides read TGTGCCTGGGCTCGGACAGGGGGGCTATACAATGAGCAGTTCTTC. Protein product: CAWARTGGLYNEQFF.

This chain links TRBV7-9 with TRBJ2-7; no clear D. The CDR3 sequence is 14 residues long. Trimming shortened V by 4 bases and J by 0 bases, and 10 bases separated the two germline ends. Germline V lookup: CDR1 SEHNR, CDR2 FQNEAQ (reference sequence). CDR3 residues: CASSSDQSSYEQYF. CDR3 in DNA: TGTGCCAGCAGCTCAGACCAGAGCTCCTACGAGCAGTACTTC.